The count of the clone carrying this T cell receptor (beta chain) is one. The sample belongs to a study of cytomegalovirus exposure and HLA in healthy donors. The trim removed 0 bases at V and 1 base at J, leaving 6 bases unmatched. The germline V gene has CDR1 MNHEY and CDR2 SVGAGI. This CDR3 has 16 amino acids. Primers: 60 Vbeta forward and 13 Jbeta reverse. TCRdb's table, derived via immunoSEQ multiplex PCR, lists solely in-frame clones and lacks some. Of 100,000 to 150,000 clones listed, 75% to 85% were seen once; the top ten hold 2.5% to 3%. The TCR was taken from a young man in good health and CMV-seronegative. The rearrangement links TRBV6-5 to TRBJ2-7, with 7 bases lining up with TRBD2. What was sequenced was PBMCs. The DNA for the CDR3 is TGTGCCAGCAGTTACTCTATAACGGGAGGTTCCTACGAGCAGTACTTC. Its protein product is CASSYSITGGSYEQYF.